This paragraph covers one TCR beta chain sequence. This sample is drawn from a study of T cells in Graves' hyperthyroidism and ophthalmopathy. PBMCs stemmed from over 7.5 ml fresh peripheral blood. RNA transcripts were the template for amplifying TCR beta CDR3 regions. HTBI primers drove first-round RT-PCR of the TCR CDR3. TCRdb reanalysed the multiplex PCR reads using MiXCR and keeps one entry per CDR3 protein. The sample lists a few hundred thousand distinct CDR3 sequences; 14% to 15% were seen once. The sample comprised blood. The TCR was taken from a woman in her 30s with Graves' hyperthyroidism.

The CDR3 loop reads CASSHIAELGGGNEQFF. As DNA, the CDR3 is TGTGCCAGCAGCCACATCGCGGAGTTGGGGGGAGGGAATGAGCAGTTCTTC. V gene TRBV6-1 combines with J gene TRBJ2-1; 7 nucleotides align to TRBD2. This CDR3 spans 17 amino acids. V gave up 6 bases and J gave up 7 bases; unmatched junction bases: 18. Germline CDR1 reads MNHNS; CDR2 reads SASEGT.